These 9 T cell receptor beta chains were all obtained from the same sample, sequenced in a study of cytomegalovirus exposure and HLA in healthy donors. The data were produced by immunoSEQ multiplex PCR, yet TCRdb's version contains in-frame clones alone and is incomplete. Among 100,000 to 150,000 clones listed, roughly nine tenths were seen once. The material sequenced was PBMCs. The receptors come from a woman aged 18-35 years in good health and CMV-seronegative.

The DNA of the CDR3 is TGTGCCAGCAGTTTAGGGACAGGGAACTATGGCTACACCTTC. Translation: CASSLGTGNYGYTF. The V call is TRBV6-6, the J call TRBJ1-2, with 9 nucleotides matching TRBD1. This CDR3 is 14 amino acids long. With 4 bases clipped from V and 2 bases from J, the junction kept 2 bases outside the gene matches. Germline loops: CDR1 MNHNY, CDR2 SVGAGI (reference sequence).

V is TRBV5-1 and J is TRBJ2-3; 7 bases match TRBD2. Germline V CDR1 and CDR2: SGHRS, YFSETQ. With 2 bases clipped from V and 5 bases from J, the junction kept 8 bases outside the gene matches. CDR3 length: 15 residues. Written as DNA, the CDR3 is TGCGCCAGCAGCTTCCCAGCGGGACCTGAAGATACGCAGTATTTT. Protein sequence: CASSFPAGPEDTQYF. Full variable domain (outside the CDR3, taken from reference TRBV5-1 and TRBJ2-3): KAGVTQTPRYLIKTRGQQVTLSCSPISGHRSVSWYQQTPGQGLQFLFEYFSETQRNKGNFPGRFSGRQFSNSRSEMNVSTLELGDSALYLCASSFPAGPEDTQYFGPGTRLTVL.

J is TRBJ2-5 and V is TRBV29-1; 9 nucleotides agree with TRBD1. The germline CDR1 and CDR2 sequences are SQVTM and ANQGSEA. This CDR3 has 13 residues. The V and J ends lost 4 bases and 4 bases, in that order; junction bases with no gene match: 4. CDR3 loop: CSVGTGDGETQYF. CDR3 nucleotides: TGCAGCGTTGGGACAGGGGATGGAGAGACCCAGTACTTC.

The chain couples TRBV7-2 to TRBJ1-1; D remains unclear. Germline CDR1 reads SGHTA; CDR2 reads FQGNSA. The length of the CDR3 is 15 residues. V was clipped by 7 bases and J by 4 bases, with 19 bases between them. CDR3 sequence: CASTPVGGSGTEAFF. As DNA, the CDR3 is TGTGCCAGCACCCCGGTAGGCGGGTCGGGCACTGAAGCTTTCTTT.

V and J are TRBV5-6 and TRBJ2-2; D possibly corresponds to TRBD1 (6 bases). This CDR3 is built from 15 residues. Between the trimmed V and J ends, which lost 0 bases and 4 bases, there was a span of 10 bases. CDR1 SGHDT and CDR2 YYEEEE come from the germline V gene. The CDR3 DNA is TGTGCCAGCAGCTTGGACAGGGTGTCCACCGGGGAGCTGTTTTTT. This sequence encodes CASSLDRVSTGELFF.

J is TRBJ1-2 and V is TRBV4-3; D gene unclear. The germline gives CDR1 LGHNA, CDR2 YSLEER. The V end lost 0 bases, the J end lost 4 bases, and 12 bases lay between the germline ends. This CDR3 comprises 15 residues. The CDR3 bases are TGCGCCAGCAGCCAAGACCCGGGATTATTCTATGGCTACACCTTC. Translated, it gives CASSQDPGLFYGYTF.

The chain uses TRBV28 and TRBJ1-3; D gene uncertain. Germline V gene lookup returns CDR1 MDHEN and CDR2 SYDVKM. The CDR3 contains 14 residues. V lost 3 bases and J lost 2, with 8 bases in between. The CDR3 is CASSLRGPGNTIYF. In DNA form, the CDR3 reads TGTGCCAGCAGTTTGCGTGGTCCTGGAAACACCATATATTTT.

The table lists this clone with a few counts. The chain links TRBV7-6 to TRBJ1-5; D unclear. Germline V gene sequence: CDR1 SGHVS, CDR2 FNYEAQ. The CDR3 runs 13 residues. V was shortened by 5 bases and J by 3 bases, with 8 bases between the two germline ends. As DNA, the CDR3 is TGTGCCAGCAGCCCAGTTTACAATCAGCCCCAGCATTTT. Its protein product is CASSPVYNQPQHF.

The chain recombines TRBV7-6 with TRBJ2-1; the match to TRBD2 covers 12 bases. Unmatched junction bases numbered 8, after V lost 5 bases and J lost 0 bases. The CDR3 consists of 18 residues. The V gene's germline CDR1 is SGHVS and CDR2 FNYEAQ. The DNA of the CDR3 is TGTGCCAGCAGCCTTGGGACTAGCGGGCGAAGCTCCTACAATGAGCAGTTCTTC. It encodes CASSLGTSGRSSYNEQFF.